The next 3 T cell receptor beta chains were all read from a single sample in a study of blood T cell repertoires in COVID-19. Profiling relied on immunoSEQ multiplex PCR, and the TCRdb table lists in-frame clones only, not all of them. The sample includes about 26,000 clones, roughly 90% of them seen just once. Sequencing input: peripheral blood. The receptors were gathered from a human donor in a cohort sampled during active COVID-19.

The rearrangement links TRBV9 to TRBJ2-5, with D perhaps matching TRBD2 (6 bases). This CDR3 contains 16 residues. Germline CDR1 is SGDLS and CDR2 is YYNGEE. The ends were cut back, 0 bases at V and 5 bases at J, with 17 bases in the middle. CDR3 sequence reads: CASSVGDRRAMETQYF. The CDR3, as DNA: TGTGCCAGCAGCGTAGGGGATCGGAGGGCCATGGAGACCCAGTACTTC.

This chain connects TRBV2 to TRBJ1-5; 7 bases agree with TRBD1. CDR3 length equals 17 residues. The germline gives CDR1 SNHLY, CDR2 FYNNEI. V shed 4 bases and J 3 bases; nucleotides not matched to a gene: 12. The CDR3 reads CASSGDRDMGLNQPQHF. The CDR3 DNA follows: TGTGCCAGCAGTGGCGACAGGGACATGGGGCTCAATCAGCCCCAGCATTTT. Complete variable domain (other parts from reference TRBV2 and TRBJ1-5): EPEVTQTPSHQVTQMGQEVILRCVPISNHLYFYWYRQILGQKVEFLVSFYNNEISEKSEIFDDQFSVERPDGSNFTLKIRSTKLEDSAMYFCASSGDRDMGLNQPQHFGDGTRLSIL.

The rearrangement links TRBV2 to TRBJ1-2, with D tentatively TRBD1 (5 bases). V was pared by 3 bases and J by 0 bases, with 17 bases between. Looked up from germline, CDR1 is SNHLY and CDR2 is FYNNEI. The CDR3 is 17 residues long. The CDR3 DNA sequence: TGTGCCAGCAGTGACGAGGACACAGACCGAACTAACTATGGCTACACCTTC. Its protein product is CASSDEDTDRTNYGYTF.